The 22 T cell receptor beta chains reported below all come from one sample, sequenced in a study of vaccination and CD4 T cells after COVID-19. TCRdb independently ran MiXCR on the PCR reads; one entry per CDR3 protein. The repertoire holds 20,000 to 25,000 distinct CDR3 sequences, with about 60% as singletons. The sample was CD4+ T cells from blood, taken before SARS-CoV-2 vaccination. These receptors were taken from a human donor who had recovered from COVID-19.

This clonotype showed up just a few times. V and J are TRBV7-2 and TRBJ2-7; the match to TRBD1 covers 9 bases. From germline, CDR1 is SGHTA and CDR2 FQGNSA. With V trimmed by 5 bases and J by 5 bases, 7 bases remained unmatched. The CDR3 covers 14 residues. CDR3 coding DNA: TGTGCCAGCAGCCCCTCCCGGGACAGGGACGAGCAGTACTTC. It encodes CASSPSRDRDEQYF.

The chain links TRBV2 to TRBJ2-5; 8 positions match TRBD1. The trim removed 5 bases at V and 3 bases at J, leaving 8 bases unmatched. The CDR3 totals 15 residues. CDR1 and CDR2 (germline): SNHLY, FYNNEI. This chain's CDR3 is CASSFGTGGEETQYF. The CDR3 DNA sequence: TGTGCCAGCAGTTTCGGGACAGGCGGTGAAGAGACCCAGTACTTC.

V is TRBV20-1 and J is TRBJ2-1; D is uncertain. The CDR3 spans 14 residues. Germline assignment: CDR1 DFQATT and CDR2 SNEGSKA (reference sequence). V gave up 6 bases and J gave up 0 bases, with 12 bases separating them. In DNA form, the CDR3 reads TGCAGTGCCAGACGCGCGAGCTCCTACAATGAGCAGTTCTTC. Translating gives CSARRASSYNEQFF.

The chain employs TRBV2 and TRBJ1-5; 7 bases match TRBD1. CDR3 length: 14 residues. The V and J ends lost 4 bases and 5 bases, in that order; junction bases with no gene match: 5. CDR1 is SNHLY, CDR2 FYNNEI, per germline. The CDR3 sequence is CASSATGSDQPQHF. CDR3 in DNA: TGTGCCAGCAGTGCGACAGGGAGCGATCAGCCCCAGCATTTT.

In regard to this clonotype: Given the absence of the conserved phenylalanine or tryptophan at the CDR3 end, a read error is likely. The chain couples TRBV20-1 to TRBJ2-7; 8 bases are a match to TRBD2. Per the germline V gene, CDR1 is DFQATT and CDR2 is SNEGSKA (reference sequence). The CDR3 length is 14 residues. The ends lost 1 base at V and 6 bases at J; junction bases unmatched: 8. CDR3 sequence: CSARAGTSMSEQYL. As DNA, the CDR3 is TGCAGTGCTAGAGCCGGGACTAGTATGTCCGAGCAGTACCTC.

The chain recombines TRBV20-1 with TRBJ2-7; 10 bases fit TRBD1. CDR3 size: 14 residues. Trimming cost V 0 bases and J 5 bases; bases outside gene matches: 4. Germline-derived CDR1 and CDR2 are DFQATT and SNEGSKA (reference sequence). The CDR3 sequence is CSARDRDRGHEQYF. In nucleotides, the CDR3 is TGCAGTGCTAGAGACCGGGACAGGGGTCACGAGCAGTACTTC.

The CDR3 DNA follows: TGTGCCGTCTATGACCGGGGCCCAGAGACCCAGTACTTC. Protein sequence: CAVYDRGPETQYF. The V and J genes are TRBV30 and TRBJ2-5, with D perhaps given as TRBD1 or TRBD2 (5 bases each). Trimming removed 8 bases from V and 4 bases from J, with 17 bases in between. The CDR3 covers 13 residues. Germline V CDR1 and CDR2: GTSNPN, SVGIG (reference sequence).

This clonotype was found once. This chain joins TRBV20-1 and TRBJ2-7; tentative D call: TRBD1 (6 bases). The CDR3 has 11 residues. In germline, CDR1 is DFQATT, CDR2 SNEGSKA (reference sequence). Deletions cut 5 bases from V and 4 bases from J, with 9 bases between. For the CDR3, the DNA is TGCAGTGCTGGAGGACAGTACGAGCAGTACTTC. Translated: CSAGGQYEQYF.

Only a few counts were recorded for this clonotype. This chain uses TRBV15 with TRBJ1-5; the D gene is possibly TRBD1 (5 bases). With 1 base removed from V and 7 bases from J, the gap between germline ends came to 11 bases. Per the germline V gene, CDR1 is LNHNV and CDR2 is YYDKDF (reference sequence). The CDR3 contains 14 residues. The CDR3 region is CATSRAGSDQPQHF. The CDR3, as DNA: TGTGCCACCAGCAGAGCAGGGTCGGACCAGCCCCAGCATTTT.

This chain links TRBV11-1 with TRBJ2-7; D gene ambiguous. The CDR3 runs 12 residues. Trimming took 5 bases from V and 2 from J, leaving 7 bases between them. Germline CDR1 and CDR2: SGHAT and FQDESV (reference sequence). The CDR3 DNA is TGTGCCAGCAGCCCCACGGCCTACGAGCAGTACTTC. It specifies CASSPTAYEQYF.

CDR3 region: CASSLRADTQYF. In DNA form, the CDR3 reads TGTGCCAGCAGTTTGCGCGCAGATACGCAGTATTTT. V gene TRBV12-3 or TRBV12-4 combines with J gene TRBJ2-3; D ambiguous. There are 12 residues in the CDR3. V was pared by 3 bases and J by 4 bases, with 5 bases between.

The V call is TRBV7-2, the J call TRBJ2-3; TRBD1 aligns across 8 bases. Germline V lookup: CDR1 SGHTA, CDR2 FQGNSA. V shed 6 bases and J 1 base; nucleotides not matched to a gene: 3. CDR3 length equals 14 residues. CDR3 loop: CASRLQGGTDTQYF. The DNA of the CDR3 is TGTGCCAGCAGATTACAGGGGGGCACAGATACGCAGTATTTT.

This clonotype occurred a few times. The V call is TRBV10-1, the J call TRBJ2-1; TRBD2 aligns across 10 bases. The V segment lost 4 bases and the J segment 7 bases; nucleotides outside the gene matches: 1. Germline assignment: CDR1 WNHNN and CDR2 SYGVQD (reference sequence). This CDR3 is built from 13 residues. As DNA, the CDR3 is TGCGCCAGCAGTGGGACTAGCGGTAATGAGCAGTTCTTC. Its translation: CASSGTSGNEQFF.

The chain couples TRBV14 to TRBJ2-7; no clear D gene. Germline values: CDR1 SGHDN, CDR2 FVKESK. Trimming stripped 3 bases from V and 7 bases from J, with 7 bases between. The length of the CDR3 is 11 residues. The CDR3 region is CASSHVGEQYF. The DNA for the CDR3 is TGTGCCAGCAGCCATGTTGGGGAGCAGTACTTC.

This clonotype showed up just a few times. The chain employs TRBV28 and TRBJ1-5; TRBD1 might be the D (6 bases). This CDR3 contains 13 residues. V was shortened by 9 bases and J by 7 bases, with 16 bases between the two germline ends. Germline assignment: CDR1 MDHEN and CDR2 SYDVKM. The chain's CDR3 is CASRLQGTQPQHF. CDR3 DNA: TGTGCCAGTAGGCTACAGGGTACCCAGCCCCAGCATTTT.

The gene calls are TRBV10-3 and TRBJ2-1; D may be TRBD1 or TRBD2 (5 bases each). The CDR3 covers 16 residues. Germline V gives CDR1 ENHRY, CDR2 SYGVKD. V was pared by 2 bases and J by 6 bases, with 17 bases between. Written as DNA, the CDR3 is TGTGCCATCAGTGAGACGAGTGTCGGTGGGGGCAATGAGCAGTTCTTC. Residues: CAISETSVGGGNEQFF.

This CDR3 is CASSLAGGDSYEQYF. The CDR3 DNA is TGTGCCAGTAGTTTGGCGGGAGGGGATTCCTACGAGCAGTACTTC. The rearrangement links TRBV19 to TRBJ2-7; 9 positions agree with TRBD2. Germline trimming cut 5 bases from V and 1 base from J; bases unmatched to any gene: 6. Germline CDR1 is LNHDA and CDR2 is SQIVND (reference sequence). The CDR3 contains 15 residues.

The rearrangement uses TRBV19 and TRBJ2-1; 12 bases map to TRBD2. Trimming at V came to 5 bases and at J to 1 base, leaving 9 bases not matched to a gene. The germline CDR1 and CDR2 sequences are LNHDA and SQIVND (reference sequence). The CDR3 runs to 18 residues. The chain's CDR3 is CASSPRATSGSSYNEQFF. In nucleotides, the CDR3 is TGTGCCAGTAGTCCCAGAGCGACTAGCGGGAGTTCCTACAATGAGCAGTTCTTC.

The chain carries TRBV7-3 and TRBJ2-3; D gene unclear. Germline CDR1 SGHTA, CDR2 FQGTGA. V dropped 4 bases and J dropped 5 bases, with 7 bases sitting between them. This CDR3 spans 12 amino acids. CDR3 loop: CASSSGGDTQYF. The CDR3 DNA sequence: TGTGCCAGCAGCTCAGGTGGAGATACGCAGTATTTT. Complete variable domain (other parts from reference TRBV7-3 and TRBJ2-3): GAGVSQTPSNKVTEKGKYVELRCDPISGHTALYWYRQSLGQGPEFLIYFQGTGAADDSGLPNDRFFAVRPEGSVSTLKIQRTERGDSAVYLCASSSGGDTQYFGPGTRLTVL.

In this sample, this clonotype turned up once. This CDR3 is CASSPVTSGPTGELFF. DNA of the CDR3: TGTGCCAGCTCACCAGTGACTAGCGGTCCCACCGGGGAGCTGTTTTTT. The chain combines TRBV18 with TRBJ2-2; 9 bases are shared with TRBD2. The V gene end was trimmed by 2 bases and the J gene end by 4 bases; junction bases not matched to a gene: 5. CDR3 length: 16 amino acids. CDR1 is KGHSH, CDR2 LQKENI, per germline.

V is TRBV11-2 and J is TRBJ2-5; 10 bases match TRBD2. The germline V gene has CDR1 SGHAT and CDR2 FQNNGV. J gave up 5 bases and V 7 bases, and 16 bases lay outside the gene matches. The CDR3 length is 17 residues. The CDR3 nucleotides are TGTGCCAGCACCCTCGTGCCGCTGGCTAGCGGGAGTGAGACCCAGTACTTC. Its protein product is CASTLVPLASGSETQYF. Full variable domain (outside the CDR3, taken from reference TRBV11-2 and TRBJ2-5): EAGVAQSPRYKIIEKRQSVAFWCNPISGHATLYWYQQILGQGPKLLIQFQNNGVVDDSQLPKDRFSAERLKGVDSTLKIQPAKLEDSAVYLCASTLVPLASGSETQYFGPGTRLLVL.

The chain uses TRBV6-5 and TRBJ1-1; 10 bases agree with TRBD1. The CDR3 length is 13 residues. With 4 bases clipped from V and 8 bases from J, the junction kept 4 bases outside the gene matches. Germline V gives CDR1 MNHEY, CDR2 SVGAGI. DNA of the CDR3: TGTGCCAGCAGTTCAGACAGGGGGCGGGAAGCTTTCTTT. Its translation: CASSSDRGREAFF.